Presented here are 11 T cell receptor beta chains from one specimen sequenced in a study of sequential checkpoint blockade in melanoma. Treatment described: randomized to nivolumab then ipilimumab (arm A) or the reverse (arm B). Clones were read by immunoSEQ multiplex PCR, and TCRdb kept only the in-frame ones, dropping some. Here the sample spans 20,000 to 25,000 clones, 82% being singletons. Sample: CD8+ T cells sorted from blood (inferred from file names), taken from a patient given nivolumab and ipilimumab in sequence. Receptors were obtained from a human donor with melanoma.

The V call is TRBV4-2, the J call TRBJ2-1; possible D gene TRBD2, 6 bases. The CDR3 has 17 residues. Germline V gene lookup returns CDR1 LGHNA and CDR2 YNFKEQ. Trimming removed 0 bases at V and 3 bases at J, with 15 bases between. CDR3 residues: CASSQEIWGESYNEQFF. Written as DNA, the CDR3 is TGTGCCAGCAGCCAAGAAATCTGGGGGGAGAGCTACAATGAGCAGTTCTTC.

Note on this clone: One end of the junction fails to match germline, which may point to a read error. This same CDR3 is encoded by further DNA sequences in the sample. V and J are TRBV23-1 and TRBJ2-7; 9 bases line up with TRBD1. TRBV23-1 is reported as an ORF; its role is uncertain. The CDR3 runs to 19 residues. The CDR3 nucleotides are TGCGCTAGCAGTCTGAATGGTCCCGGGACAGGGCCAAAGCTGTACGAGCAGTACTTC. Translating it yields CASSLNGPGTGPKLYEQYF.

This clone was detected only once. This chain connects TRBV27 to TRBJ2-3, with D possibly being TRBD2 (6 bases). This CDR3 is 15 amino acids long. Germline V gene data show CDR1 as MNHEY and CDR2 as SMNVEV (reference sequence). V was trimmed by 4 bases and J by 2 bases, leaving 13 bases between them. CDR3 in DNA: TGTGCCAGCAGTTGGCGGGGCGCGAACACAGATACGCAGTATTTT. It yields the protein CASSWRGANTDTQYF.

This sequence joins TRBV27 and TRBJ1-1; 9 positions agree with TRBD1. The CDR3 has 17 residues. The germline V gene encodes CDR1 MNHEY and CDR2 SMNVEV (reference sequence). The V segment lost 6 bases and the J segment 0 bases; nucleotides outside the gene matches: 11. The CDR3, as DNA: TGTGCCAGCAGGTCGACCGGGACAGGGAGCATGAACACTGAAGCTTTCTTT. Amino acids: CASRSTGTGSMNTEAFF.

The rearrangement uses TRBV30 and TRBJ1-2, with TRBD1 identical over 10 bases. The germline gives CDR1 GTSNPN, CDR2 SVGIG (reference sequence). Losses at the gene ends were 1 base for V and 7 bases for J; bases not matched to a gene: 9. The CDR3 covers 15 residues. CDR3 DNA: TGTGCCTGGAGTGGGGGCGACAGGGGGCTTCGTGGCTACACCTTC. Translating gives CAWSGGDRGLRGYTF. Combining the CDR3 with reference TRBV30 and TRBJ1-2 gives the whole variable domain SQTIHQWPATLVQPVGSPLSLECTVEGTSNPNLYWYRQAAGRGLQLLFYSVGIGQISSEVPQNLSASRPQDRQFILSSKKLLLSDSGFYLCAWSGGDRGLRGYTFGSGTRLTVV.

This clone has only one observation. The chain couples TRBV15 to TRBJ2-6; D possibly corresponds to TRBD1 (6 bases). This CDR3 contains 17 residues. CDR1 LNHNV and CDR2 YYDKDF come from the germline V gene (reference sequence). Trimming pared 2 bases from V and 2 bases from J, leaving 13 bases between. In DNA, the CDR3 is TGTGCCACCAGCAGACCTAAGGGGGAAGCTGGGGCCAACGTCCTGACTTTC. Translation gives CATSRPKGEAGANVLTF.

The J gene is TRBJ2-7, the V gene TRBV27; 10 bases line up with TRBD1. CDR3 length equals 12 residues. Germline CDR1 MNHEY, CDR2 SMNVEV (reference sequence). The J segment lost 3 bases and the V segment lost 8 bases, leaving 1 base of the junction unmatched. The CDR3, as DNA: TGTGCCAGCTGGGACAGGGGCTACGAGCAGTACTTC. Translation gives CASWDRGYEQYF.

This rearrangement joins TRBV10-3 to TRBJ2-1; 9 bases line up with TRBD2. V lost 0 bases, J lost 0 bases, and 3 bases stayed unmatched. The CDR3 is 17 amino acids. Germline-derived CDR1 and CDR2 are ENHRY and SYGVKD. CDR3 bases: TGTGCCATCAGTGAGTCCGGCGGGAGGGCCTCCTACAATGAGCAGTTCTTC. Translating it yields CAISESGGRASYNEQFF.

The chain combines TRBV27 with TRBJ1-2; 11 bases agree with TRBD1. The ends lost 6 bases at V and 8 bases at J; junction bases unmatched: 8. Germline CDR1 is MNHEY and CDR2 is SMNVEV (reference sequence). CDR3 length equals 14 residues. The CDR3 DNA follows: TGTGCCAGCAGACTCCCCGGGACAGGGGGAGGCTACACCTTC. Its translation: CASRLPGTGGGYTF.

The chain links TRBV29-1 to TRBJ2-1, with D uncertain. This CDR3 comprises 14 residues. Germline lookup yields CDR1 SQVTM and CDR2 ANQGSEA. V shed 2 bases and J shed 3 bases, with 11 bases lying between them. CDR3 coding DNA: TGCAGCGTTGAACCCTCGCGGAACTACAATGAGCAGTTCTTC. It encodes CSVEPSRNYNEQFF.

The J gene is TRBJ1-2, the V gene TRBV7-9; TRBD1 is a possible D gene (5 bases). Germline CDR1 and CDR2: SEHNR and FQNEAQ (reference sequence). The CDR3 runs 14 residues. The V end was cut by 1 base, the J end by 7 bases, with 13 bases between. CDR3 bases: TGTGCCAGCAGCTTAGGGGCAGGGCTCGGTGGCTACACCTTC. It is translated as CASSLGAGLGGYTF.